These T cell receptor beta chains were read from a single sample in a study of response to subunit inactivated influenza vaccine. In TCRdb, the RT-PCR reads were re-called with MiXCR into one record per CDR3 protein. The table has over 150,000 distinct CDR3 sequences, approximately 14% seen once. Sequencing was performed on CD8+ T cells sorted from PBMCs, taken about 5 days after vaccination. These receptors were obtained from a man between 45 and 60 years old who received an inactivated influenza vaccine. CDR3s include the opening cysteine and the closing phenylalanine or tryptophan. D genes are given only for firm matches. Not all rows give a size; the values are once, few, many and, for expanded clones, a class.

v_call	clone_size	j_call	d_call	cdr3_nt	cdr3_aa
TRBV4-3	few	TRBJ2-1	TRBD2	TGCGCCAGCAGCCCGTCAGGTAGCGGGATGGTCAATGAGCAGTTCTTC	CASSPSGSGMVNEQFF
TRBV7-9	many	TRBJ2-3	NA	TGTGCCAGCAGTTTAGGGGCAGATACGCAGTATTTT	CASSLGADTQYF
TRBV7-2	NA	TRBJ1-1	NA	TGTGCCAGCAGCTTAAACCCAGCGGGCACTGAAGCTTTCTTT	CASSLNPAGTEAFF
TRBV10-3	few	TRBJ2-5	TRBD1	TGTGCCAACCGACAGGGGGACCAAGAGACCCAGTACTTC	CANRQGDQETQYF
TRBV12-3/TRBV12-4	few	TRBJ2-5	NA	TGTGCCAGCAGTCCTCGGACCGCGGAGACCCAGTACTTC	CASSPRTAETQYF
TRBV29-1	NA	TRBJ1-1	TRBD1	TGCAGCGTTGAAGACCAGGGGGCTGACACTGAAGCTTTCTTT	CSVEDQGADTEAFF
TRBV6-5	few	TRBJ2-1	TRBD2	TGTGCCAGCAGTCCTCGAACTAGCGGGAACTACAATGAGCAGTTCTTC	CASSPRTSGNYNEQFF
TRBV5-1	few	TRBJ1-1	NA	TGCGCCAGCAGCGATGGGGGTTGGGGAATGAACACTGAAGCTTTCTTT	CASSDGGWGMNTEAFF
TRBV12-3/TRBV12-4	NA	TRBJ1-1	NA	TGTGCCAGCAGTTTAGCCGGTGAAGCTTTCTTT	CASSLAGEAFF
TRBV6-1	NA	TRBJ2-1	TRBD2	TGTGCCAGCGGGACTAGGAATTCAAATGAGCAGTTCTTC	CASGTRNSNEQFF
TRBV30	NA	TRBJ2-7	NA	TGTGCCTGGAGTGTATTTGGAGCTAGCTTGTACGAGCAGTACTTC	CAWSVFGASLYEQYF
TRBV5-1	NA	TRBJ2-5	TRBD2	TGCGCCAGCAGCTTGGAATTCGGGACTAGTGGAGGTCGAGAGACCCAGTACTTC	CASSLEFGTSGGRETQYF
TRBV4-2	NA	TRBJ1-2	NA	TGTGCCAGCAGCCCGCCCCTTGTTCGGTATGGCTACACCTTC	CASSPPLVRYGYTF
TRBV12-3/TRBV12-4	many	TRBJ2-1	NA	TGTGCCAGCAGTTTAGGAGGCGGAGACAATGAGCAGTTCTTC	CASSLGGGDNEQFF
TRBV14	few	TRBJ2-7	NA	TGTGCCAGCAGCCAAGGCCCTCATCAATACTTC	CASSQGPHQYF
TRBV6-5	NA	TRBJ1-1	NA	TGTGCCAGCAGTTACTCTCGCGGGATCACTGAAGCTTTCTTT	CASSYSRGITEAFF
TRBV12-3/TRBV12-4	many	TRBJ2-7	NA	TGTGCCAGCAGCCAAGGACCGTGGGAGCAGTACTTC	CASSQGPWEQYF
TRBV12-3/TRBV12-4	NA	TRBJ2-2	NA	TGTGCCAGCAGTCCCGCCCCGGGACATCACGCGAACACCGGGGAGCTGTTTTTT	CASSPAPGHHANTGELFF
TRBV29-1	few	TRBJ2-6	NA	TGCAGCGTTGGGGGGGACTCTGGGGCCAACGTCCTGACTTTC	CSVGGDSGANVLTF
TRBV7-9	few	TRBJ2-1	NA	TGTGCCAGCAGCGCGACAGTAGTATCTGAGCAGTTCTTC	CASSATVVSEQFF
TRBV12-3/TRBV12-4	NA	TRBJ1-1	NA	TGTGCCAGCAGTTTAAACACCAACACTGAAGCTTTCTTT	CASSLNTNTEAFF
TRBV7-9	few	TRBJ2-7	NA	TGTGCCAGCAGCTTAGGGGACCGCACGTACTTC	CASSLGDRTYF
TRBV2	NA	TRBJ2-2	NA	TGTGCCAGCAGTGAAGCGGGGCGGGAAGAGGCCGGGGAGCTGTTTTTT	CASSEAGREEAGELFF
TRBV12-3/TRBV12-4	NA	TRBJ2-7	NA	TGTGCCAGCAGTTTAGCACTACCCTACGAGCAGTACTTC	CASSLALPYEQYF
TRBV7-2	NA	TRBJ2-1	TRBD2	TGTGCCAGCAGCTTGACTAGCGGGAGTGGTGAGCAGTTCTTC	CASSLTSGSGEQFF
TRBV13	few	TRBJ2-7	NA	TGTGCCAGCAGCTCTAGGGGGGGTGGGCAGGTCTCCTACGAGCAGTACTTC	CASSSRGGGQVSYEQYF
TRBV6-1	NA	TRBJ2-1	NA	TGTGCCAGCAGTCCCGAGGGGGCGGGGGTCAACAATGAGCAGTTCTTC	CASSPEGAGVNNEQFF
TRBV7-9	few	TRBJ2-5	NA	TGTGCCAGCAGAACAGGACAGAAAGAGACCCAGTACTTC	CASRTGQKETQYF
TRBV4-3	NA	TRBJ2-3	NA	TGCGCCAGCAGCCCCTGGTCTATCAGCCCCACAGATACGCAGTATTTT	CASSPWSISPTDTQYF
TRBV28	few	TRBJ2-5	TRBD2	TGTGCCAGCACCTCCGTTGGCGGGAGGGGGGAGACCCAGTACTTC	CASTSVGGRGETQYF
TRBV19	few	TRBJ2-7	TRBD1	TGTGCCAGTAGGGCGACAGGGGAGGCCTACGAGCAGTACTTC	CASRATGEAYEQYF
TRBV4-2	NA	TRBJ2-1	TRBD2	TGTGCCAGCAGCCAAAGCGGGAGAAGCTCCTACAATGAGCAGTTCTTC	CASSQSGRSSYNEQFF
TRBV12-3/TRBV12-4	many	TRBJ2-1	NA	TGTGCCAGCAGCTTAAACAATGAGCAGTTCTTC	CASSLNNEQFF
TRBV6-2/TRBV6-3	NA	TRBJ2-1	TRBD2	TGTGCCAGCAGCCGAGGACTAGCGGGAGGGCCAGGTGAGCAGTTCTTC	CASSRGLAGGPGEQFF
TRBV20-1	few	TRBJ2-2	TRBD1	TGCAGTGCTAGAGCCCAGGGGGCGATGGAGGGGAACACCGGGGAGCTGTTTTTT	CSARAQGAMEGNTGELFF
TRBV3-1	NA	TRBJ2-7	NA	TGTGCCAGCAGCCAAGATCGAGACCCCTTCTACGAGCAGTACTTC	CASSQDRDPFYEQYF
TRBV5-1	few	TRBJ2-3	NA	TGCGCCAGCAGCTTAGGGGGGCCGAGGGATACGCAGTATTTT	CASSLGGPRDTQYF
TRBV7-9	few	TRBJ1-4	TRBD1	TGTGCCAGCAGTTATACCGGGACAGATGAAAAACTGTTTTTT	CASSYTGTDEKLFF
TRBV7-8	few	TRBJ2-2	NA	TGTGCCAGCAGCAAAGGCGGCCTTCCGACGAACACCGGGGAGCTGTTTTTT	CASSKGGLPTNTGELFF
TRBV20-1	NA	TRBJ2-7	NA	TGCAGTGCTAGAGATGGAGGGAGTTCCTACGAGCAGTACTTC	CSARDGGSSYEQYF
TRBV24-1	NA	TRBJ2-1	TRBD2	TGTGCCACCAGTGAGCAGACTAGCGGGGGGAATGAGCAGTTCTTC	CATSEQTSGGNEQFF
TRBV7-9	NA	TRBJ2-3	NA	TGTGCCAGCAGCTTAGGCGCATCTAGAGCGGTCACAGATACGCAGTATTTT	CASSLGASRAVTDTQYF
TRBV29-1	few	TRBJ1-3	NA	TGCAGCGTTGAAGATGTAGGAAACACCATATATTTT	CSVEDVGNTIYF
TRBV6-5	NA	TRBJ1-1	NA	TGTGCCAGCAGTTACAGGGAATCGAACACTGAAGCTTTCTTT	CASSYRESNTEAFF
TRBV20-1	few	TRBJ2-1	NA	TGCAGTGCTAGAGATTTGATCTCCTACAATGAGCAGTTCTTC	CSARDLISYNEQFF
TRBV4-3	few	TRBJ1-1	NA	TGCGCCAGCAGCCCCACCTGGGCCCCCGGCACTGAAGCTTTCTTT	CASSPTWAPGTEAFF
TRBV28	NA	TRBJ2-1	TRBD2	TGTGCCAGCAGTTTCTCTAGCGGACACAATGAGCAGTTCTTC	CASSFSSGHNEQFF
TRBV20-1	NA	TRBJ2-7	NA	TGCAGTGCAACGGGACTGCGTCCCTACGAGCAGTACTTC	CSATGLRPYEQYF
TRBV25-1	NA	TRBJ2-2	NA	TGTGCCAGCAGTGTGGGGGACACTCGAGTTAATACCGGGGAGCTGTTTTTT	CASSVGDTRVNTGELFF
TRBV24-1	NA	TRBJ2-3	TRBD2	TGTGCCACCAGGCCGGGACTAGCGGCCACAGATACGCAGTATTTT	CATRPGLAATDTQYF